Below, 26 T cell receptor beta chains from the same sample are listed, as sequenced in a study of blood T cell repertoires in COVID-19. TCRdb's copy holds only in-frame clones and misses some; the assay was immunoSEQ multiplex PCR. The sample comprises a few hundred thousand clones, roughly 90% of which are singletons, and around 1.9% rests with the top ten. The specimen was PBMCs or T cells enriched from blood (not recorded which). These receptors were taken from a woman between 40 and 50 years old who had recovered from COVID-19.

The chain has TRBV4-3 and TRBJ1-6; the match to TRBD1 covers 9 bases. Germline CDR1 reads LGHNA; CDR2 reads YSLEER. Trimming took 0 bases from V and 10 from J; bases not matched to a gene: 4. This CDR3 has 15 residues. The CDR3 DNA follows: TGCGCCAGCAGCCAAGATACAGGGGGCAGGTCACCCCTCCACTTT. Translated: CASSQDTGGRSPLHF.

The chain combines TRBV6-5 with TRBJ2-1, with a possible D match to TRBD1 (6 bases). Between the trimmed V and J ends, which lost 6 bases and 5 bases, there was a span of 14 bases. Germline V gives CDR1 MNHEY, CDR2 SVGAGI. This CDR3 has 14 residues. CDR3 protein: CASSQDRRDNEQFF. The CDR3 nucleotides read TGTGCCAGCAGCCAGGACAGAAGAGACAATGAGCAGTTCTTC.

The DNA for the CDR3 is TGTGCCAGTAGTTACCAGCAGGGGAACTATGGCTACACCTTC. Protein product: CASSYQQGNYGYTF. The rearrangement links TRBV19 to TRBJ1-2, with D possibly TRBD1 on 6 matching bases. This CDR3 is built from 14 residues. Trimming pared 5 bases from V and 2 bases from J, leaving 12 bases between. CDR1 is LNHDA and CDR2 is SQIVND in the germline V gene (reference sequence).

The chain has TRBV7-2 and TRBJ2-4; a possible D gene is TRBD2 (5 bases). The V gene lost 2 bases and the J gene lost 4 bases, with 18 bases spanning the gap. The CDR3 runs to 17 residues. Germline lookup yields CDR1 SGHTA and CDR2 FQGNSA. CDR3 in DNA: TGTGCCAGCAGCTTATTGGCGGAGGACGCTGCGAAAAACATTCAGTACTTC. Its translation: CASSLLAEDAAKNIQYF.

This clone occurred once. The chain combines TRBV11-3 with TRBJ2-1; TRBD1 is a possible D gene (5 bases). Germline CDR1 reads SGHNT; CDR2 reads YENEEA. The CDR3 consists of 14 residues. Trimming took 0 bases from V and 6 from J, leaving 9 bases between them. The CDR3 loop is CASSLESTVNEQFF. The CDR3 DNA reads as TGTGCCAGCAGCTTAGAATCGACAGTCAATGAGCAGTTCTTC.

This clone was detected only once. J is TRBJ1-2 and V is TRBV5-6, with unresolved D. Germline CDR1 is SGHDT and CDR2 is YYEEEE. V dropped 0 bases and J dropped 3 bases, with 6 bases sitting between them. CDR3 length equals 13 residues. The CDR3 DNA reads TGTGCCAGCAGCTTGGGTAGCTACTATGGCTACACCTTC. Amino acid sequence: CASSLGSYYGYTF.

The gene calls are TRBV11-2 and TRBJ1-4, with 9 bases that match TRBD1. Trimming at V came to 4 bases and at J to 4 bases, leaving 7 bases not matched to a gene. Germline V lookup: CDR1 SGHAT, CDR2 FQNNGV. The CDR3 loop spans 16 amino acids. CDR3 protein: CASSSRTGAINEKLFF. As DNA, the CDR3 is TGTGCCAGCAGCTCCCGGACAGGGGCCATTAATGAAAAACTGTTTTTT. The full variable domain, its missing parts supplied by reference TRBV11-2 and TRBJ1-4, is EAGVAQSPRYKIIEKRQSVAFWCNPISGHATLYWYQQILGQGPKLLIQFQNNGVVDDSQLPKDRFSAERLKGVDSTLKIQPAKLEDSAVYLCASSSRTGAINEKLFFGSGTQLSVL.

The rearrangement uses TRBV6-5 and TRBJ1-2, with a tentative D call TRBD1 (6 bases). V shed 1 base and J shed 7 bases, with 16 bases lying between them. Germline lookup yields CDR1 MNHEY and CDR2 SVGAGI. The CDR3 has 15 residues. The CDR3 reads CASSYLGDNLFGYTF. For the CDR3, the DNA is TGTGCCAGCAGTTACTTGGGGGACAACCTATTTGGCTACACCTTC.

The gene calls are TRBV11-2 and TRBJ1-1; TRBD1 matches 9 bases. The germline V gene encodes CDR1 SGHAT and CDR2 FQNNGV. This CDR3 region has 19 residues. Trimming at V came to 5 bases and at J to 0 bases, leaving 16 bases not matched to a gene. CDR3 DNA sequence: TGTGCCAGCAGCCCGCGAAGGGGGACAGGGCGGAACCTGAACACTGAAGCTTTCTTT. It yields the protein CASSPRRGTGRNLNTEAFF.

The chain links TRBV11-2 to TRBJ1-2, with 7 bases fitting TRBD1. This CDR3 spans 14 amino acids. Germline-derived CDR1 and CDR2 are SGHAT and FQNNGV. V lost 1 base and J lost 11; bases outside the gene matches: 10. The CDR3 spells CASSLGSGGMLYTF. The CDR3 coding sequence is TGTGCCAGCAGCTTAGGCTCAGGGGGGATGTTGTACACCTTC.

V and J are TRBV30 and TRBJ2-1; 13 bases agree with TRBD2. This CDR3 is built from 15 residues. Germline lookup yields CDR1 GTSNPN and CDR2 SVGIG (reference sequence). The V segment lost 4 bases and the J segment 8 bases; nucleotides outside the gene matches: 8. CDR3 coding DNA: TGTGCCTGGACCGAGACTAGCGGGAGGAACTATGAGCAGTTCTTC. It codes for CAWTETSGRNYEQFF.

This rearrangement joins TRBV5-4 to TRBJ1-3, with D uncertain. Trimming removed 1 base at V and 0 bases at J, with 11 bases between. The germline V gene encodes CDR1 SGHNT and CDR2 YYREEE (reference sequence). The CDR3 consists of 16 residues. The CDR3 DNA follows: TGTGCCAGCAGCTTGTCGCAGGTAACCTCTGGAAACACCATATATTTT. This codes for CASSLSQVTSGNTIYF.

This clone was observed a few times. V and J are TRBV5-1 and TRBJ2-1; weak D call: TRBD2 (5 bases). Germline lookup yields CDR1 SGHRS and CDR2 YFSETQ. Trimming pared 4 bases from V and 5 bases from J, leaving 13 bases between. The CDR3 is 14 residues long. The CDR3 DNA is TGCGCCAGCAGCCTACTACCGGGAAACAATGAGCAGTTCTTC. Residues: CASSLLPGNNEQFF.

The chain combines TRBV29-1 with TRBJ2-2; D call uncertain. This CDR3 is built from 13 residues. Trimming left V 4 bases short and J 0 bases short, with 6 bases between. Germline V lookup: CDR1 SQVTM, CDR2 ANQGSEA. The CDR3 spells CSVGGSNTGELFF. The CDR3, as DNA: TGCAGCGTTGGAGGCTCGAACACCGGGGAGCTGTTTTTT.

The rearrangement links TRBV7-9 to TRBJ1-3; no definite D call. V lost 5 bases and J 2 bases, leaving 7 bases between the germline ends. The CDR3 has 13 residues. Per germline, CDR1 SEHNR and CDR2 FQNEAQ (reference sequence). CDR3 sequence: CASSLGTGNTIYF. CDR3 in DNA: TGTGCCAGCAGCCTCGGGACTGGAAACACCATATATTTT.

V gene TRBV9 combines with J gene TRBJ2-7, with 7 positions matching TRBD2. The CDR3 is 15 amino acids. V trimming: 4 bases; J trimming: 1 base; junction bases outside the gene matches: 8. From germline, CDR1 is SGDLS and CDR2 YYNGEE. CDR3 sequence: CASSPRGVPSYEQYF. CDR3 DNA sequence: TGTGCCAGCAGCCCCCGGGGGGTGCCTTCCTACGAGCAGTACTTC.

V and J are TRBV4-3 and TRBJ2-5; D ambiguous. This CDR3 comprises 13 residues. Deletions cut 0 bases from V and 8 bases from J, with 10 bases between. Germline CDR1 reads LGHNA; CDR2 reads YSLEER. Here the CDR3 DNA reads TGCGCCAGCAGCCAAGATAGCTTTCGAACCCAGTACTTC. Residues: CASSQDSFRTQYF.

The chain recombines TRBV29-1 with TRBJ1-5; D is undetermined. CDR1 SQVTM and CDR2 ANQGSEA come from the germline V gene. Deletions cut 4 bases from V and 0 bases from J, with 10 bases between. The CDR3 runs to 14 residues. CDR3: CSVGGEYSNQPQHF. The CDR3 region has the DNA TGCAGCGTTGGGGGAGAATATAGCAATCAGCCCCAGCATTTT.

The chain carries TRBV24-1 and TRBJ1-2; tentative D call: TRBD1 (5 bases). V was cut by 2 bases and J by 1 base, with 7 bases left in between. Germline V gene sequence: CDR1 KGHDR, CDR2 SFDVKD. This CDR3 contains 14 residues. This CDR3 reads CATSDSGGNYGYTF. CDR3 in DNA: TGTGCCACCAGTGATTCCGGGGGTAACTATGGCTACACCTTC.

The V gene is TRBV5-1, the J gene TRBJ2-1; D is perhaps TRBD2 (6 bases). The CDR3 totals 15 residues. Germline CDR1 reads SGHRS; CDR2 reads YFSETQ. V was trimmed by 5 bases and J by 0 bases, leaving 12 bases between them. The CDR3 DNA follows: TGCGCCAGCAGACCGGCGGGGAGCTCCTACAATGAGCAGTTCTTC. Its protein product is CASRPAGSSYNEQFF.

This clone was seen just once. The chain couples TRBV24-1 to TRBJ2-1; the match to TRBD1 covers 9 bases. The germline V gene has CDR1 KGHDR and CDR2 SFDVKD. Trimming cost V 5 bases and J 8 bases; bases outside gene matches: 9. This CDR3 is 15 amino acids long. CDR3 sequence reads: CATSGTGVGRDEQFF. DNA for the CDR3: TGTGCCACCAGTGGGACAGGGGTAGGAAGGGATGAGCAGTTCTTC.

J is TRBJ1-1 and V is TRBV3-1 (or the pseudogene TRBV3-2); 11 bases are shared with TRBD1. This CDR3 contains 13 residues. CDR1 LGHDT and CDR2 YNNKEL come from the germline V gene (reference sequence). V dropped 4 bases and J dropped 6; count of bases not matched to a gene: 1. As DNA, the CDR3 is TGTGCCAGCAGCCTGGGACAGGGGGCTGAAGCTTTCTTT. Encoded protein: CASSLGQGAEAFF.

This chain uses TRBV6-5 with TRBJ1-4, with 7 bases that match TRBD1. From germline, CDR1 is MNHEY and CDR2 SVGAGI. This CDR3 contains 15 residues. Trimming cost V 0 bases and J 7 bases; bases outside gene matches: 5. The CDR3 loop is CASSYSGRGVEKLFF. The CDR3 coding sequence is TGTGCCAGCAGTTACTCGGGCAGGGGGGTTGAAAAACTGTTTTTT.

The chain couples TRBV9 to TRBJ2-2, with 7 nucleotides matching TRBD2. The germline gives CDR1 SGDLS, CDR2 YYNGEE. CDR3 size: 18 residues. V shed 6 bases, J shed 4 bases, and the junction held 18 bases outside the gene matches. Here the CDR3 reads CASTRGTGGGVSTGELFF. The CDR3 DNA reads TGTGCCAGCACACGGGGGACGGGAGGTGGCGTAAGCACCGGGGAGCTGTTTTTT. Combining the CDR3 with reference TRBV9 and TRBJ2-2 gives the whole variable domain DSGVTQTPKHLITATGQRVTLRCSPRSGDLSVYWYQQSLDQGLQFLIQYYNGEERAKGNILERFSAQQFPDLHSELNLSSLELGDSALYFCASTRGTGGGVSTGELFFGEGSRLTVL.

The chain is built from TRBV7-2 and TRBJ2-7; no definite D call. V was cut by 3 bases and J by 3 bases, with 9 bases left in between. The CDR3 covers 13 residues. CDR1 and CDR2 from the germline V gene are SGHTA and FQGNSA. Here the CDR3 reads CASSLFSYYEQYF. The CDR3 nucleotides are TGTGCCAGCAGCTTGTTCAGTTACTACGAGCAGTACTTC. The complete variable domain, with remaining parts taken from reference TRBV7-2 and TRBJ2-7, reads GAGVSQSPSNKVTEKGKDVELRCDPISGHTALYWYRQSLGQGLEFLIYFQGNSAPDKSGLPSDRFSAERTGGSVSTLTIQRTQQEDSAVYLCASSLFSYYEQYFGPGTRLTVT.

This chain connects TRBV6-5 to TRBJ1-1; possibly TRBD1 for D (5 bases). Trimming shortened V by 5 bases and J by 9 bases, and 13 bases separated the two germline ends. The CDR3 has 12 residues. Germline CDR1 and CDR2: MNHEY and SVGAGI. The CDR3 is CASSRGFDQAFF. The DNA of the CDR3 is TGTGCCAGCAGTCGGGGGTTTGACCAAGCTTTCTTT.